These 20 T cell receptor beta chains came from one sample sequenced in a study of persistence of HIV-infected CD4 T cells. The stimulus was an HIV-1 Gag 15-mer peptide pool, 0.85 to 1 ug/peptide/mL. CD40L-negative CD69-negative CD45RO-high memory CD4+ T cells were sorted as populations depleted of antigen-responding cells. This was the immunoSEQ version 4 assay in survey mode. Some clones are missing from TCRdb's copy, which holds only in-frame ones; the method was immunoSEQ multiplex PCR. The data hold around 35,000 clones, with 80% to 85% observed a single time. Their target antigens are unknown. Source: cultured CD4+ T cells from PBMCs, taken from a patient who received antiretroviral therapy. The source is an adult with HIV. The donor label of this sample is uncertain.

V is TRBV7-3 and J is TRBJ2-1; maybe TRBD2 (5 bases). The CDR3 has 15 residues. Germline V lookup: CDR1 SGHTA, CDR2 FQGTGA. V dropped 5 bases and J dropped 9 bases, with 20 bases sitting between them. The CDR3 protein is CASSLSGIQPTEQFF. Here the CDR3 DNA reads TGTGCCAGCAGCCTATCCGGGATCCAGCCCACTGAGCAGTTCTTC. Variable domain in full (rest from reference TRBV7-3 and TRBJ2-1): GAGVSQTPSNKVTEKGKYVELRCDPISGHTALYWYRQSLGQGPEFLIYFQGTGAADDSGLPNDRFFAVRPEGSVSTLKIQRTERGDSAVYLCASSLSGIQPTEQFFGPGTRLTVL.

The chain is built from TRBV19 and TRBJ1-6; D is unclear. V was cut by 1 base and J by 4 bases, with 11 bases left in between. Germline lookup yields CDR1 LNHDA and CDR2 SQIVND (reference sequence). The length of the CDR3 is 16 residues. This chain's CDR3 is CASSIVNSAYNSPLHF. The CDR3 region has the DNA TGTGCCAGTAGTATAGTAAACAGCGCTTATAATTCACCCCTCCACTTT.

As to this clone: The sample carries other DNA sequences with the same CDR3. The chain recombines TRBV6-1 with TRBJ1-2; no clear D gene. Germline values: CDR1 MNHNS, CDR2 SASEGT. The CDR3 has 13 amino acids. V lost 2 bases, J lost 2 bases, and 6 bases lay in between. The CDR3 reads CASSERRNYGYTF. The CDR3 nucleotides are TGTGCCAGCAGTGAACGGCGGAACTATGGCTACACCTTC.

The rearrangement links TRBV18 to TRBJ2-1, with D uncertain. With 0 bases removed from V and 13 bases from J, the gap between germline ends came to 16 bases. The CDR3 is made up of 14 amino acids. Germline loops: CDR1 KGHSH, CDR2 LQKENI. The CDR3 loop reads CASSPPIQYTVQFF. The CDR3 nucleotides are TGTGCCAGCTCACCACCGATACAATACACAGTACAGTTCTTC.

V is TRBV24-1 and J is TRBJ1-5; D possibly corresponds to TRBD1 (5 bases). The CDR3 contains 14 residues. The ends were cut back, 6 bases at V and 0 bases at J, with 8 bases in the middle. Germline-derived CDR1 and CDR2 are KGHDR and SFDVKD. The CDR3 here is CATSTGNSNQPQHF. Here the CDR3 DNA reads TGTGCCACCAGTACAGGTAATAGCAATCAGCCCCAGCATTTT.

The table lists this clone with a few counts. This sequence joins TRBV7-2 and TRBJ2-5; 9 bases match TRBD2. After removal of 4 bases from V and 3 bases from J, the junction contained 6 bases not matched to a gene. This CDR3 is 15 amino acids long. Germline-derived CDR1 and CDR2 are SGHTA and FQGNSA. This CDR3 is CASSSPTSGKETQYF. The CDR3, as DNA: TGTGCCAGCAGCTCCCCGACTAGCGGAAAAGAGACCCAGTACTTC.

This clone was detected only once. The chain employs TRBV13 and TRBJ2-1, with TRBD2 matching 7 bases. The CDR3 is made up of 15 amino acids. V lost 1 base and J lost 10; bases outside the gene matches: 10. Germline-derived CDR1 and CDR2 are PRHDT and FYEKMQ (reference sequence). CDR3 region: CASSLVPSGLGEQFF. CDR3 DNA: TGTGCCAGCAGCTTAGTCCCTAGCGGCCTAGGGGAGCAGTTCTTC.

The rearrangement links TRBV5-1 to TRBJ2-2; a possible D gene is TRBD2 (6 bases). V gave up 0 bases and J gave up 7 bases, with 10 bases separating them. The germline CDR1 and CDR2 sequences are SGHRS and YFSETQ. This CDR3 region has 14 residues. The CDR3 spells CASSLVAGIGELFF. In DNA form, the CDR3 reads TGCGCCAGCAGCTTGGTGGCGGGAATCGGGGAGCTGTTTTTT.

V gene TRBV19 combines with J gene TRBJ2-2; TRBD1 aligns across 9 bases. Per germline, CDR1 LNHDA and CDR2 SQIVND (reference sequence). Trimming at V came to 8 bases and at J to 4 bases, leaving 8 bases not matched to a gene. The CDR3 consists of 15 residues. The CDR3 region is CASGLGQGATGELFF. In DNA, the CDR3 is TGTGCCAGTGGCCTGGGACAGGGTGCCACCGGGGAGCTGTTTTTT.

The chain employs TRBV2 and TRBJ2-5, with 8 positions matching TRBD1. Trimming cost V 10 bases and J 4 bases; bases outside gene matches: 8. This CDR3 has 13 residues. Germline CDR1 SNHLY, CDR2 FYNNEI. DNA for the CDR3: TGTGCCAACCGACAGGGGACAGGAGAGACCCAGTACTTC. Its protein is CANRQGTGETQYF.

This chain uses TRBV11-1 with TRBJ1-2; D is unclear. V lost 6 bases and J 4 bases, leaving 15 bases between the germline ends. This CDR3 is built from 14 residues. Germline V CDR1 and CDR2: SGHAT, FQDESV (reference sequence). Here the CDR3 DNA reads TGTGCCAGCAGTGAAGGGATATCGGCCTATGGCTACACCTTC. Its translation: CASSEGISAYGYTF.

This chain joins TRBV3-1 (or the pseudogene TRBV3-2) and TRBJ1-6; 7 bases are a match to TRBD1. The CDR3 consists of 12 residues. Germline V gene data show CDR1 as LGHDT and CDR2 as YNNKEL (reference sequence). Germline trimming cut 10 bases from V and 8 bases from J; bases unmatched to any gene: 5. The CDR3: CATHQGDSPLHF. The CDR3, as DNA: TGTGCCACCCATCAGGGGGATTCACCCCTCCACTTT.

This chain links TRBV2 with TRBJ2-7, with D unclear. The CDR3 runs 13 residues. Trimming left V 4 bases short and J 2 bases short, with 9 bases between. Germline V gene lookup returns CDR1 SNHLY and CDR2 FYNNEI. CDR3 nucleotides: TGTGCCAGCAGTGCCGGGTTTGCCTACGAGCAGTACTTC. Translated: CASSAGFAYEQYF.

The rearrangement uses TRBV7-9 and TRBJ1-1, with D unresolved. The CDR3 runs to 14 residues. Germline values: CDR1 SEHNR, CDR2 FQNEAQ (reference sequence). V lost 2 bases and J 0 bases, leaving 7 bases between the germline ends. CDR3 protein: CASSLSSMNTEAFF. CDR3 sequence (DNA): TGTGCCAGCAGCTTAAGTTCGATGAACACTGAAGCTTTCTTT.

This clone was counted once. The chain employs TRBV7-8 and TRBJ2-1; TRBD1 matches 8 bases. The CDR3 spans 15 residues. Germline V lookup: CDR1 SGHVS, CDR2 FQNEAQ. J was trimmed by 10 bases and V by 2 bases; bases with no gene match: 10. The CDR3 is CASSLTTGAWGEQFF. CDR3 nucleotides: TGTGCCAGCAGCTTAACGACAGGGGCTTGGGGGGAGCAGTTCTTC. Filled out from reference TRBV7-8 and TRBJ2-1, the complete variable domain reads GAGVSQSPRYKVAKRGQDVALRCDPISGHVSLFWYQQALGQGPEFLTYFQNEAQLDKSGLPSDRFFAERPEGSVSTLKIQRTQQEDSAVYLCASSLTTGAWGEQFFGPGTRLTVL.

The CDR3 coding sequence is TGTGCCTGGAAGGTTAACCGAGGGACTGAAGCTTTCTTT. Protein sequence: CAWKVNRGTEAFF. The V gene is TRBV30, the J gene TRBJ1-1; D not certain. The CDR3 is 13 residues long. Germline assignment: CDR1 GTSNPN and CDR2 SVGIG (reference sequence). Trimming pared 4 bases from V and 5 bases from J, leaving 14 bases between.

V is TRBV2 and J is TRBJ1-5; D call uncertain. CDR3 length equals 16 residues. V was pared by 2 bases and J by 1 base, with 12 bases between. Per germline, CDR1 SNHLY and CDR2 FYNNEI. This CDR3 reads CASSERPPRSNQPQHF. The CDR3 bases are TGTGCCAGCAGTGAACGACCCCCGAGAAGCAATCAGCCCCAGCATTTT. Variable domain in full (rest from reference TRBV2 and TRBJ1-5): EPEVTQTPSHQVTQMGQEVILRCVPISNHLYFYWYRQILGQKVEFLVSFYNNEISEKSEIFDDQFSVERPDGSNFTLKIRSTKLEDSAMYFCASSERPPRSNQPQHFGDGTRLSIL.

The V and J genes are TRBV6-5 and TRBJ1-1; D gene uncertain. Trimming removed 2 bases at V and 2 bases at J, with 6 bases between. CDR3 size: 13 residues. The germline gives CDR1 MNHEY, CDR2 SVGAGI. The CDR3 DNA reads TGTGCCAGCAGTTACACCAGTAACACTGAAGCTTTCTTT. Protein sequence: CASSYTSNTEAFF.

The V call is TRBV7-2, the J call TRBJ2-7; possible D gene TRBD2, 6 bases. Germline-derived CDR1 and CDR2 are SGHTA and FQGNSA. The length of the CDR3 is 14 residues. V lost 5 bases, J lost 0 bases, and 11 bases lay in between. CDR3 protein: CASSPGGSSYEQYF. The CDR3 bases are TGTGCCAGCAGCCCCGGAGGGAGCTCCTACGAGCAGTACTTC.

The chain is built from TRBV12-3 or TRBV12-4 and TRBJ1-2; TRBD1 is a possible D gene (6 bases). There are 12 residues in the CDR3. The V gene lost 5 bases and the J gene lost 8 bases, with 12 bases spanning the gap. CDR3 protein: CASSPRTEGYTF. The DNA of the CDR3 is TGTGCCAGCAGTCCCCGGACAGAGGGCTACACCTTC.